The next 20 T cell receptor beta chains were all read from a single sample in a study of T cell changes during pregnancy in multiple sclerosis. Assay used: immunoSEQ multiplex PCR; TCRdb lists only in-frame clones, some missing. The table shows 32,000 or so clones, with roughly nine tenths occurring only once. The specimen was CD8+ T cells from peripheral blood mononuclear cells, collected in the second trimester of pregnancy. These TCRs come from a female donor with multiple sclerosis, enrolled in a pregnancy study.

This clone was seen a single time. The chain couples TRBV9 to TRBJ1-2; D is perhaps TRBD1 (5 bases). The CDR3 covers 15 residues. The V end was cut by 2 bases, the J end by 2 bases, with 13 bases between. The germline V gene encodes CDR1 SGDLS and CDR2 YYNGEE. CDR3 bases: TGTGCCAGCAGCGTGGCCCGCGGGGGGAACTATGGCTACACCTTC. Its protein is CASSVARGGNYGYTF.

The chain employs TRBV21-1 and TRBJ1-6; the table's D call, TRBD1, has no DNA check behind it. TRBV21-1 corresponds to a pseudogene. The CDR3 has 19 residues. The CDR3 protein is CASSKRGTGDPPYNSPLHF. The CDR3 DNA reads TGTGCCAGCAGCAAAAGAGGGACAGGGGACCCCCCCTATAATTCACCCCTCCACTTT.

The V call is TRBV5-3, the J call TRBJ1-5; 12 positions agree with TRBD1. TRBV5-3 is an ORF, with its function uncertain. The ends lost 2 bases at V and 0 bases at J; junction bases unmatched: 12. The CDR3 totals 20 residues. The CDR3 DNA follows: TGTGCCAGAAGCTTCCCCCGGGACAGGGGGCGAGAAGATAGCAATCAGCCCCAGCATTTT. Translation: CARSFPRDRGREDSNQPQHF.

Relative to its sample, this clone is medium-sized (0.01 to 0.1%). This CDR3 reads CASSQEKRGAYEQYF. The CDR3 DNA reads TGTGCCAGCAGCCAAGAGAAGCGGGGGGCCTACGAGCAGTACTTC. The V gene is TRBV4-2, the J gene TRBJ2-7; TRBD2 matches at 9 bases. This CDR3 comprises 15 residues. V gave up 0 bases and J gave up 2 bases; unmatched junction bases: 2. Looked up from germline, CDR1 is LGHNA and CDR2 is YNFKEQ.

The V gene is TRBV7-9, the J gene TRBJ1-2; maybe TRBD1 (6 bases). Looked up from germline, CDR1 is SEHNR and CDR2 is FQNEAQ (reference sequence). This CDR3 is built from 18 residues. Between the trimmed V and J ends, which lost 3 bases and 4 bases, there was a span of 24 bases. CDR3 bases: TGTGCCAGCAGCTTCCCCTCGACAGGCATAGTAGAAAGCTATGGCTACACCTTC. It translates to CASSFPSTGIVESYGYTF.

This clone was counted a single time. CDR3 loop: CASSLEGRYNEQFF. In nucleotides, the CDR3 is TGTGCCAGCAGCTTGGAAGGGAGGTACAATGAGCAGTTCTTC. The gene calls are TRBV5-5 and TRBJ2-1; D is possibly TRBD2 (6 bases). Trimming removed 0 bases at V and 4 bases at J, with 8 bases between. The CDR3 has 14 amino acids. Germline V lookup: CDR1 SGHKS, CDR2 YYEKEE (reference sequence).

This rearrangement joins TRBV29-1 to TRBJ2-7; weak D call: TRBD1 (6 bases). Trimming removed 5 bases from V and 3 bases from J, with 20 bases in between. This CDR3 spans 15 amino acids. Per the germline V gene, CDR1 is SQVTM and CDR2 is ANQGSEA. The CDR3 DNA follows: TGCAGCGTTCTGAAAGCCGGGACATCAGGCTACGAGCAGTACTTC. Encoded protein: CSVLKAGTSGYEQYF.

The chain is built from TRBV7-9 and TRBJ2-3; D is unclear. Germline CDR1 and CDR2: SEHNR and FQNEAQ (reference sequence). V lost 5 bases and J lost 2, with 2 bases in between. The CDR3 has 11 residues. For the CDR3, the DNA is TGTGCCAGCAGCCTCACAGATACGCAGTATTTT. Amino acid sequence: CASSLTDTQYF.

This chain links TRBV27 with TRBJ2-7; D may be TRBD2 (6 bases). The CDR3 sequence is 11 residues long. The V and J ends lost 6 bases and 8 bases respectively, with 11 bases between them. The germline V gene encodes CDR1 MNHEY and CDR2 SMNVEV (reference sequence). The CDR3 DNA sequence: TGTGCCAGCAGAGCCGGGACTCAGCAGTACTTC. Its translation: CASRAGTQQYF.

This clone showed up just once. V and J are TRBV27 and TRBJ2-5; D gene uncertain. CDR3 length: 12 residues. V was pared by 3 bases and J by 2 bases, with 4 bases between. Per germline, CDR1 MNHEY and CDR2 SMNVEV (reference sequence). CDR3 protein: CASSFPQETQYF. CDR3 nucleotides: TGTGCCAGCAGTTTCCCGCAAGAGACCCAGTACTTC.

The rearrangement joins TRBV2 to TRBJ1-4, with 8 nucleotides matching TRBD1. V shed 6 bases, J shed 4 bases, and the junction held 4 bases outside the gene matches. The CDR3 runs 14 residues. Germline assignment: CDR1 SNHLY and CDR2 FYNNEI. The CDR3 DNA is TGTGCCAGCAGGAAGGGACAGGTTAATGAAAAACTGTTTTTT. Its protein is CASRKGQVNEKLFF.

The CDR3 region is CASSESYWDGGYEQYF. The CDR3 DNA follows: TGTGCCAGCAGTGAATCCTACTGGGACGGGGGCTACGAGCAGTACTTC. The rearrangement uses TRBV6-1 and TRBJ2-7, with D possibly matching TRBD2 (6 bases). Trimming stripped 2 bases from V and 3 bases from J, with 17 bases between. The CDR3 length is 16 residues. Germline CDR1 and CDR2: MNHNS and SASEGT.

The chain uses TRBV28 and TRBJ2-7; 9 positions agree with TRBD2. There are 16 residues in the CDR3. V gave up 5 bases and J gave up 5 bases; unmatched junction bases: 13. The V gene's germline CDR1 is MDHEN and CDR2 SYDVKM. As DNA, the CDR3 is TGTGCCAGCAGTGCCCAACCGACTAGCGGAGGCCACGAGCAGTACTTC. Its protein is CASSAQPTSGGHEQYF.

The rearrangement links TRBV11-2 to TRBJ2-7; D not certain. This CDR3 has 15 residues. V was clipped by 0 bases and J by 2 bases, with 11 bases between them. CDR1 and CDR2 from the germline V gene are SGHAT and FQNNGV. Here the CDR3 DNA reads TGTGCCAGCAGCTTAGATCTTTGGGCCCCCTACGAGCAGTACTTC. It is translated as CASSLDLWAPYEQYF.

V gene TRBV27 combines with J gene TRBJ2-1; 8 bases are a match to TRBD1. The V gene end was trimmed by 5 bases and the J gene end by 4 bases; junction bases not matched to a gene: 10. The CDR3 runs to 16 residues. Germline CDR1 reads MNHEY; CDR2 reads SMNVEV (reference sequence). The DNA of the CDR3 is TGTGCCAGCAGTAAAAGTCGGACAGGGTCTTACAATGAGCAGTTCTTC. Translation gives CASSKSRTGSYNEQFF.

The CDR3 sequence: CAFNDLASGTGWNDGYTF. CDR3 in DNA: TGTGCGTTCAACGACCTAGCCTCCGGGACAGGGTGGAATGATGGCTACACCTTC. The chain uses TRBV2 and TRBJ1-2, with 9 bases that match TRBD1. The V gene's germline CDR1 is SNHLY and CDR2 FYNNEI. This CDR3 spans 18 amino acids.

The chain employs TRBV9 and TRBJ2-7; 7 positions match TRBD1. Trimming at V came to 4 bases and at J to 4 bases, leaving 5 bases not matched to a gene. CDR1 SGDLS and CDR2 YYNGEE come from the germline V gene. The CDR3 extends over 13 amino acids. This chain's CDR3 is CASSSRDSYEQYF. The DNA of the CDR3 is TGTGCCAGCAGCTCCCGGGACAGTTACGAGCAGTACTTC.

The J gene is TRBJ2-1, the V gene TRBV6-4, with 7 bases aligning to TRBD2. V was clipped by 2 bases and J by 6 bases; unmatched bases: 7. CDR3 length: 15 amino acids. Looked up from germline, CDR1 is MRHNA and CDR2 is SNTAGT. The CDR3 region has the DNA TGTGCCAGCAGTGACGGGCTAGCGGCGTCCAATGAGCAGTTCTTC. It codes for CASSDGLAASNEQFF.

This clone was observed a few times. The chain employs TRBV7-6 and TRBJ2-1; 10 positions agree with TRBD1. Germline assignment: CDR1 SGHVS and CDR2 FNYEAQ. There are 17 residues in the CDR3. V gave up 5 bases and J gave up 2 bases; unmatched junction bases: 9. In nucleotides, the CDR3 is TGTGCCAGCAGCGTCAAGCCGGGACAGGGGCCCTACAATGAGCAGTTCTTC. Translating it yields CASSVKPGQGPYNEQFF.

This clone is medium-sized. The J gene is TRBJ2-5, the V gene TRBV5-6; possible D gene TRBD1, 5 bases. The CDR3 has 15 residues. V was shortened by 0 bases and J by 3 bases, with 12 bases between the two germline ends. The germline V gene has CDR1 SGHDT and CDR2 YYEEEE. CDR3 DNA: TGTGCCAGCAGCTTGGCACGTCAGGGAAAAGAGACCCAGTACTTC. It yields the protein CASSLARQGKETQYF.